The 4 T cell receptor beta chains reported below all come from one sample, sequenced in a study of blood T cell repertoires in COVID-19. TCRdb keeps only in-frame clones here, not all; method: immunoSEQ multiplex PCR. Of 120,000 to 150,000 clones listed, roughly 85% are singletons. Sequenced sample: peripheral blood. These receptor sequences come from a man aged 50 to 59 with acute or convalescent COVID-19.

V gene TRBV19 combines with J gene TRBJ2-1; 8 positions agree with TRBD2. The CDR3 spans 16 residues. Germline V gene lookup returns CDR1 LNHDA and CDR2 SQIVND (reference sequence). V was clipped by 0 bases and J by 5 bases; unmatched bases: 6. The CDR3 DNA follows: TGTGCCAGTAGTATAGACGGGGGGACTAGGGACAATGAGCAGTTCTTC. Translated: CASSIDGGTRDNEQFF.

V usage is TRBV5-1 and J usage is TRBJ2-5; 8 bases align to TRBD1. This CDR3 is 15 amino acids long. Germline lookup yields CDR1 SGHRS and CDR2 YFSETQ. Unmatched junction bases numbered 6, after V lost 3 bases and J lost 2 bases. This chain's CDR3 is CASSSTGQEQETQYF. CDR3 bases: TGCGCCAGCAGCTCCACGGGACAGGAGCAAGAGACCCAGTACTTC.

V usage is TRBV14 and J usage is TRBJ2-3; 9 bases map to TRBD1. Germline CDR1 reads SGHDN; CDR2 reads FVKESK. This CDR3 has 16 amino acids. V gave up 3 bases and J gave up 1 base; unmatched junction bases: 5. DNA for the CDR3: TGTGCCAGCAGCCAGGGGACAGGGCGCCGCACAGATACGCAGTATTTT. Encoded protein: CASSQGTGRRTDTQYF.

This chain uses TRBV27 with TRBJ2-1; 9 bases are a match to TRBD2. This CDR3 spans 14 amino acids. Germline CDR1 and CDR2: MNHEY and SMNVEV (reference sequence). V was pared by 6 bases and J by 4 bases, with 4 bases of the junction left unmatched. CDR3 protein: CASRPSGEYNEQFF. The CDR3 DNA follows: TGTGCCAGCAGACCTAGCGGGGAGTACAATGAGCAGTTCTTC.